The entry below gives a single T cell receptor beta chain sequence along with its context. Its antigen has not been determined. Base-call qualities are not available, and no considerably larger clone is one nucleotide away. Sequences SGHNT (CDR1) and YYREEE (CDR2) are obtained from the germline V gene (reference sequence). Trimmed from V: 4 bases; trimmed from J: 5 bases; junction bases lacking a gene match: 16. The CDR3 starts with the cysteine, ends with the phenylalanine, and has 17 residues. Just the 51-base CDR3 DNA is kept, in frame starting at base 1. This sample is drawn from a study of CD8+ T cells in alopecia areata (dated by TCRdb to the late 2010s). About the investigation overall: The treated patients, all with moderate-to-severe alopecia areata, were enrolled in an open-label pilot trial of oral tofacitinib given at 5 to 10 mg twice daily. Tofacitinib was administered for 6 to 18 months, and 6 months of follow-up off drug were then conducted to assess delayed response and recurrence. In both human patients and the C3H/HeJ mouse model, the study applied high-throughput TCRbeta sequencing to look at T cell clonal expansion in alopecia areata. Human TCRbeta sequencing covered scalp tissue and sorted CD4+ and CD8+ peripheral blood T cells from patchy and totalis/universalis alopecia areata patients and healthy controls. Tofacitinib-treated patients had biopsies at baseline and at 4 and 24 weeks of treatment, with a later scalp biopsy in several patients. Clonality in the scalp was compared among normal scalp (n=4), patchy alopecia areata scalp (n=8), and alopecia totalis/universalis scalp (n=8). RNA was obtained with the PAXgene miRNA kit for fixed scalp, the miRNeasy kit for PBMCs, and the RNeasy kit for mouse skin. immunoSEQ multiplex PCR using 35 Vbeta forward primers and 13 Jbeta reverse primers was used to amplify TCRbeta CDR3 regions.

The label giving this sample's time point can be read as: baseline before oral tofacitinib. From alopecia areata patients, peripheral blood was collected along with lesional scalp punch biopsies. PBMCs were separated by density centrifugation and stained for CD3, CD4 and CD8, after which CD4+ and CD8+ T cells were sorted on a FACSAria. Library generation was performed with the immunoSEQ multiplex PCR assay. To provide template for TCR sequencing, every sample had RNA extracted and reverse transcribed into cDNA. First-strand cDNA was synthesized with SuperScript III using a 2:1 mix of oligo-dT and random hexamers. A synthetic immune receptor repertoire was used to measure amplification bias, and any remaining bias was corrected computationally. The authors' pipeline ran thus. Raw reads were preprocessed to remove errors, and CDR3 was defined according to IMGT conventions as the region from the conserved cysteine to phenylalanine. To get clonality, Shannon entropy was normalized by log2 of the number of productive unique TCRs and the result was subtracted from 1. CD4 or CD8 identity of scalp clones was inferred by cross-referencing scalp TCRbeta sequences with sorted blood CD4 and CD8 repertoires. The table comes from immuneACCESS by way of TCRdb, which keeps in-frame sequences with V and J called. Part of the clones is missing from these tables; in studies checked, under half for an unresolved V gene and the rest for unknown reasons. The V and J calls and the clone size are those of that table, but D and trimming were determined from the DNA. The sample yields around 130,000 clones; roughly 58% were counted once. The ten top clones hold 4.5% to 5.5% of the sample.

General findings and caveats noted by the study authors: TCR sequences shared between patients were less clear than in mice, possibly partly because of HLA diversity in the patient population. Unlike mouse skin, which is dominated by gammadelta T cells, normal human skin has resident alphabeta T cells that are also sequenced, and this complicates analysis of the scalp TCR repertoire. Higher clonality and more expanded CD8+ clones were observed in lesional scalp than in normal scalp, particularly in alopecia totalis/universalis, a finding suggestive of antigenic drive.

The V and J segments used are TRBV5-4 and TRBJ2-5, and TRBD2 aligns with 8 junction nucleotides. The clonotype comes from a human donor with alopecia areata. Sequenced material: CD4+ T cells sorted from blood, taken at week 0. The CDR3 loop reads CASSPGGSGAHGETQYF. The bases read TGTGCCAGCAGCCCCGGGGGTAGCGGGGCTCACGGTGAGACCCAGTACTTC.